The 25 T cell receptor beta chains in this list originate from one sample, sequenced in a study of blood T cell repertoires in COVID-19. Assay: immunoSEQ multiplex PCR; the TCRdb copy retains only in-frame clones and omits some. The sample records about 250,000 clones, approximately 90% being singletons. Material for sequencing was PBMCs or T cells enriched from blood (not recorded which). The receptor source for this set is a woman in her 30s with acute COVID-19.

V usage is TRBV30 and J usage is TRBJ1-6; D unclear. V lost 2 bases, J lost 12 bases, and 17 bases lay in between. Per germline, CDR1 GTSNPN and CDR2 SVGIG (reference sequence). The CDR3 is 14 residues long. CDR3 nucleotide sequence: TGTGCCTGGAGTAATCCGGGAGGCTCTCAACCCCTCCACTTT. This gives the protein CAWSNPGGSQPLHF. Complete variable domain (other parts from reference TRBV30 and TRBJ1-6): SQTIHQWPATLVQPVGSPLSLECTVEGTSNPNLYWYRQAAGRGLQLLFYSVGIGQISSEVPQNLSASRPQDRQFILSSKKLLLSDSGFYLCAWSNPGGSQPLHFGNGTRLTVT.

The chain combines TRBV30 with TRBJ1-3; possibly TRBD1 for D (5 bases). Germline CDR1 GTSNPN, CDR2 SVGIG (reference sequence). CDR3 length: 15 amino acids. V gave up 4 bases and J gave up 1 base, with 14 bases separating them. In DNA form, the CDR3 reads TGTGCCTGGACCATTCGCGGGACGTCTGGAAACACCATATATTTT. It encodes CAWTIRGTSGNTIYF.

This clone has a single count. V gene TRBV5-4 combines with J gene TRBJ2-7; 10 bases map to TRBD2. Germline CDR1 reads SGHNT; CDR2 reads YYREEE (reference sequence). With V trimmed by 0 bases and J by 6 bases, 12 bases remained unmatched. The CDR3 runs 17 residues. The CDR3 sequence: CASSLEVRRTSGGEQYF. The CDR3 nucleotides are TGTGCCAGCAGCTTGGAAGTTCGCCGGACTAGCGGAGGCGAGCAGTACTTC.

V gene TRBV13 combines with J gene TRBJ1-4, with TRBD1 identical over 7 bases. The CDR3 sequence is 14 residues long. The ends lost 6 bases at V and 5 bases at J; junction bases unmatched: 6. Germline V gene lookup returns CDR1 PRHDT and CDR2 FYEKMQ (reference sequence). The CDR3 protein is CASSYDRENEKLFF. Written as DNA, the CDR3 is TGTGCCAGCAGTTACGACAGGGAAAATGAAAAACTGTTTTTT.

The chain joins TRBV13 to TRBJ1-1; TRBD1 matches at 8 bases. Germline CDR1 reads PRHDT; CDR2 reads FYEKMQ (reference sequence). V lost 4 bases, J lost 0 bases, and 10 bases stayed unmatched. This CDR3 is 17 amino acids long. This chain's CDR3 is CASSSGPSTGVNTEAFF. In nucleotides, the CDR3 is TGTGCCAGCAGCTCCGGACCCTCGACAGGGGTGAACACTGAAGCTTTCTTT.

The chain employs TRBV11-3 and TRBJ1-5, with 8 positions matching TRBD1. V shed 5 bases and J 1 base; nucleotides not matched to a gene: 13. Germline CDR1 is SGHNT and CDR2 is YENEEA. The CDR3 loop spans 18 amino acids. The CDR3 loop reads CASSNKSLQGVSNQPQHF. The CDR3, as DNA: TGTGCCAGCAGCAACAAATCCCTACAGGGGGTCAGCAATCAGCCCCAGCATTTT. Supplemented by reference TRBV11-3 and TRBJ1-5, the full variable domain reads EAGVVQSPRYKIIEKKQPVAFWCNPISGHNTLYWYLQNLGQGPELLIRYENEEAVDDSQLPKDRFSAERLKGVDSTLKIQPAELGDSAVYLCASSNKSLQGVSNQPQHFGDGTRLSIL.

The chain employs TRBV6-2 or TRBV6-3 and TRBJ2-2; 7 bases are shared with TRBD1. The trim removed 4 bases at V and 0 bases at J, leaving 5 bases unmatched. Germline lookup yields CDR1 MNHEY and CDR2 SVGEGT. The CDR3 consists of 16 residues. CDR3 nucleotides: TGTGCCAGCAGTTCGACAGGGTTTTCGAACACCGGGGAGCTGTTTTTT. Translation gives CASSSTGFSNTGELFF.

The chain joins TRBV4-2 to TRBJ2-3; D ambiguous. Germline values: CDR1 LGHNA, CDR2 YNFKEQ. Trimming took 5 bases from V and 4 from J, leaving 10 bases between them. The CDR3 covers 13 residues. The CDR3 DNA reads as TGTGCCAGCAGCTCGATAGCCGCAGATACGCAGTATTTT. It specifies CASSSIAADTQYF.

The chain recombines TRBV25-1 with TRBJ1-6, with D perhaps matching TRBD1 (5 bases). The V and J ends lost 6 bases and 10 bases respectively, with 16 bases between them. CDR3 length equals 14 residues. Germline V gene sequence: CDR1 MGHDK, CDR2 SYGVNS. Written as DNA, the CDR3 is TGTGCCAGCAGGGGGGACGGAGGGGCGTCACCCCTCCACTTT. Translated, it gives CASRGDGGASPLHF.

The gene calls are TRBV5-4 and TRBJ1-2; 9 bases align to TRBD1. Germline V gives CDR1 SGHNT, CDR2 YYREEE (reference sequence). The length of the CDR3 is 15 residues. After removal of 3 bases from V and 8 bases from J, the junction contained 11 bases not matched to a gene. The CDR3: CASSSGTGYPGGYTF. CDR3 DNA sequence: TGTGCCAGCAGCTCCGGGACAGGGTACCCTGGCGGCTACACCTTC.

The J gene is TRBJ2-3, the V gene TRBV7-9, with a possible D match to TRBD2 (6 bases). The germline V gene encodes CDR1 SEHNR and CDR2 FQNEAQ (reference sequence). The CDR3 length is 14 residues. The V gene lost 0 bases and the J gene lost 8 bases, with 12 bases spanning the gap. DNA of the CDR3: TGTGCCAGCAGCTTAGCTCCCACCGGGGGTACGCAGTATTTT. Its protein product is CASSLAPTGGTQYF.

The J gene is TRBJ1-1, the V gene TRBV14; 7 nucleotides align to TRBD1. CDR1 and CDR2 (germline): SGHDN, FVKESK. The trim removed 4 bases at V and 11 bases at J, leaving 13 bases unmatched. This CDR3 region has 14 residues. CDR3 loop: CASSRQTGSKGAFF. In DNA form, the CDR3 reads TGTGCCAGCAGCCGCCAGACAGGGTCGAAAGGGGCTTTCTTT.

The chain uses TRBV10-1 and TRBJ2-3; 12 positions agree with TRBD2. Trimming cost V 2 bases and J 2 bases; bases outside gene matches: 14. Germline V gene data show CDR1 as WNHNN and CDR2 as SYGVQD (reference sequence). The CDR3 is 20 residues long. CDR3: CASSETSYRGLAGYTDTQYF. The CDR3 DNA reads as TGCGCCAGCAGTGAGACCTCCTATCGAGGACTAGCGGGGTACACAGATACGCAGTATTTT.

This CDR3 reads CSGTETGELFF. The CDR3 region has the DNA TGCAGCGGAACAGAGACCGGGGAGCTGTTTTTT. This chain connects TRBV29-1 to TRBJ2-2; D is unresolved. V was shortened by 7 bases and J by 5 bases, with 8 bases between the two germline ends. CDR3 length: 11 residues. Germline loops: CDR1 SQVTM, CDR2 ANQGSEA.

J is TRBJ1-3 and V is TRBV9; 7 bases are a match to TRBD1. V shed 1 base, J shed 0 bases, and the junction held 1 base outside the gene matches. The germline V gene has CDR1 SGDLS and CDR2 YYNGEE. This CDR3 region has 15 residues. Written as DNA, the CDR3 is TGTGCCAGCAGCGTATCAGGGGGCTCTGGAAACACCATATATTTT. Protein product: CASSVSGGSGNTIYF.

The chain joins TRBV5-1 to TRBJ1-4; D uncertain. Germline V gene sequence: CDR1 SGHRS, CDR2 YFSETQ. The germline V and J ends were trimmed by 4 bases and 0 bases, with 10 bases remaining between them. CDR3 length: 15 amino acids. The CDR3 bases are TGCGCCAGCAGCCCCGAGGCAGCAACTAATGAAAAACTGTTTTTT. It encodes CASSPEAATNEKLFF. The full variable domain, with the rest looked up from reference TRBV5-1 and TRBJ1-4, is KAGVTQTPRYLIKTRGQQVTLSCSPISGHRSVSWYQQTPGQGLQFLFEYFSETQRNKGNFPGRFSGRQFSNSRSEMNVSTLELGDSALYLCASSPEAATNEKLFFGSGTQLSVL.

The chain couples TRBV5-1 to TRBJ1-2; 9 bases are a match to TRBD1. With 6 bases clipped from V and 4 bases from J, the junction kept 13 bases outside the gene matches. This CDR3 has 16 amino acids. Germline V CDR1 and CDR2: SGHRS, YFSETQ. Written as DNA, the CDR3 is TGCGCCAGCACGCTTAGACCGGGACAGGGTGCCTATGGCTACACCTTC. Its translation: CASTLRPGQGAYGYTF.

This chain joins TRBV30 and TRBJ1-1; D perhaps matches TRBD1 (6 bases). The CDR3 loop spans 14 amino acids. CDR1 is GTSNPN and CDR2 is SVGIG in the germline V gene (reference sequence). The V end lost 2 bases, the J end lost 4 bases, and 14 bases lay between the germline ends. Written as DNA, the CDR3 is TGTGCCTGGAGTCCGACAGGTCGGAGCACTGAAGCTTTCTTT. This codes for CAWSPTGRSTEAFF.

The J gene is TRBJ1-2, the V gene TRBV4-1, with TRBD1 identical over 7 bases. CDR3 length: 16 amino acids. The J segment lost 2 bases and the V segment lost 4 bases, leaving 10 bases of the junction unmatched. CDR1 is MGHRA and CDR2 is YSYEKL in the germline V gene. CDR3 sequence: CASSPGQARRNYGYTF. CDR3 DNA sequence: TGCGCCAGCAGCCCTGGACAGGCTAGGCGGAACTATGGCTACACCTTC.

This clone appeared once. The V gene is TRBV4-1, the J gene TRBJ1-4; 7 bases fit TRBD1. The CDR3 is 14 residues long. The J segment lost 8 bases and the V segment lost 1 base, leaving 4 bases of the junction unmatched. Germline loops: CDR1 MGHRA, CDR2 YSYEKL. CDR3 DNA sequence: TGCGCCAGCAGCCAAGGGGGACAGCGAGAAAAACTGTTTTTT. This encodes CASSQGGQREKLFF.

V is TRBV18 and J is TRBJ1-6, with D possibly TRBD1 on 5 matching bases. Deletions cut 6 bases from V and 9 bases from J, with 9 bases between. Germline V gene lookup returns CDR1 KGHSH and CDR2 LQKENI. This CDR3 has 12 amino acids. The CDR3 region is CASSQDSSPLHF. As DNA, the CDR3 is TGTGCCAGCTCCCAAGACAGTTCACCCCTCCACTTT. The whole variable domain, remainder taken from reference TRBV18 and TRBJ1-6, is NAGVMQNPRHLVRRRGQEARLRCSPMKGHSHVYWYRQLPEEGLKFMVYLQKENIIDESGMPKERFSAEFPKEGPSILRIQQVVRGDSAAYFCASSQDSSPLHFGNGTRLTVT.

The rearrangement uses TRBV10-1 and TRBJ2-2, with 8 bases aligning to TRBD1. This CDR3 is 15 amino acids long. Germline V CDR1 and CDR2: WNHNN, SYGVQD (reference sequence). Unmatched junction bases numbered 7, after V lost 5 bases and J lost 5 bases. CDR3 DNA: TGCGCCAGCAGTACGGACAGGGACGATACCGGGGAGCTGTTTTTT. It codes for CASSTDRDDTGELFF.

CDR3 DNA: TGCGCCAGCAGCCAACCCCTTAGCGGGGCTTACAATGAGCAGTTCTTC. Translation gives CASSQPLSGAYNEQFF. The chain is built from TRBV4-1 and TRBJ2-1, with 8 bases that match TRBD2. V gave up 2 bases and J gave up 4 bases; unmatched junction bases: 7. The CDR3 covers 16 residues. CDR1 is MGHRA and CDR2 is YSYEKL in the germline V gene.

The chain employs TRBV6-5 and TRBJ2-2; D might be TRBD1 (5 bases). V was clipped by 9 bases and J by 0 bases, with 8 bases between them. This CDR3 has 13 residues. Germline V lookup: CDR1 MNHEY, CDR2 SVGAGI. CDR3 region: CASHRPNTGELFF. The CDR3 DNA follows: TGTGCCAGTCACAGGCCGAACACCGGGGAGCTGTTTTTT.

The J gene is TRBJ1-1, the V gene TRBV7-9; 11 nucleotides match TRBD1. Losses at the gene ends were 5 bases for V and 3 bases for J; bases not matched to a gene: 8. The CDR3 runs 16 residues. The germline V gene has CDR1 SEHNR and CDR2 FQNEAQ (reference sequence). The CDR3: CASSPRTGGRDTEAFF. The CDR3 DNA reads TGTGCCAGCAGCCCCCGGACAGGGGGCCGGGACACTGAAGCTTTCTTT.